Sequencing of this T cell receptor beta chain was carried out in a study of blood T cell repertoires in COVID-19. Study overall: Specimens from acute and convalescent COVID-19 originated in the United States, Italy and Spain.

After removal of 8 bases from V and 4 bases from J, the junction contained 7 bases not matched to a gene. CDR3 length equals 14 residues. Germline CDR1 and CDR2: MDHEN and SYDVKM. Per the authors' pipeline: Amplification from reference gene primers served as the basis for estimated nucleated cell counts. Method: immunoSEQ multiplex PCR; TCRdb's copy keeps in-frame clones and lacks some. V, J and clone size were drawn from that table, and D and trimming were deduced from the DNA. The table has 75,000 to 95,000 clones, roughly 88% seen once. Sequencing was done on a sample of peripheral blood. J is TRBJ2-7 and V is TRBV28; 11 bases line up with TRBD2. The TCR sequence derives from an elderly woman with acute or convalescent COVID-19. In DNA, the CDR3 is TGTGCCAGCCGTACTAGCGGGAGTAAATACGAGCAGTACTTC. The encoded protein is CASRTSGSKYEQYF. The whole variable domain, filled in from reference TRBV28 and TRBJ2-7, reads DVKVTQSSRYLVKRTGEKVFLECVQDMDHENMFWYRQDPGLGLRLIYFSYDVKMKEKGDIPEGYSVSREKKERFSLILESASTNQTSMYLCASRTSGSKYEQYFGPGTRLTVT.